A single T cell receptor beta chain is shown here with its context. Its antigen has not been determined. There are no base qualities to consult, and no much larger clone falls within one base. According to the germline V gene, CDR1 reads SGDLS and CDR2 reads YYNGEE. Inclusive of the bounding cysteine and phenylalanine, the CDR3 is 14 residues long. Only the CDR3 DNA stays, 42 bases, in frame from base 1. Trimming removed 0 bases from V and 0 bases from J, leaving 4 bases between the germline ends. The data stem from a study of blood T cell repertoires in COVID-19 (dated by TCRdb to between 2020 and 2021). The study in broad terms: Collaborator samples came from the United States, Italy and Spain and covered acute and convalescent phases of COVID-19. Deeply sampled blood TCRbeta repertoires from subjects exposed to, actively infected with, or recovered from COVID-19 were included in the dataset. Sample metadata almost always included a de-identified subject ID, COVID-19 status, age in years and sex. HLA class I and class II types, where available, came from metadata supplied by the sample provider rather than from assay-based typing. The samples were drawn from two sources: the first 160 participants of the ongoing ImmuneRACE study, and 1,000 to 1,500 subjects contributed by 6 global collaborators. The material from the prospective study consisted of cDNA or gDNA derived from T cells, B-cell-depleted T cells, or PBMCs. The repertoires were released in a freely available public database intended as a resource for research on the immune response to SARS-CoV-2.

Collaborating institutions collected whole blood in K2EDTA tubes following their own protocols. For TCRbeta analysis, collaborators shipped samples as frozen whole blood, isolated PBMCs, or DNA extracted from either of those sample types. The immunoSEQ Assay, a bias-controlled multiplex PCR, was used to amplify TCRbeta CDR3 regions from genomic DNA. The source study handled its data this way. The number of nucleated cells in each sample was estimated from the amplification of reference gene primers within the assay. Sequence reads were collapsed and filtered to measure the absolute abundance of every unique TCRbeta CDR3 rearrangement. For each sample, productive Simpson clonality was calculated by taking the square root of Simpson's diversity index across productive rearrangements. TCRdb stores this immuneACCESS table with in-frame sequences only. Part of the clones is absent; in the studies checked, under half of the shortfall reflects unresolved V genes, and no reason is known for the rest. For V, J and clone size, that table is used; D and trimming come from the DNA. The sample table shows roughly 88,000 clones, and about 90% are seen once. Approximately 4.1% of the sample goes to the ten largest clones.

General study outcomes and caveats: Clinical and demographic metadata were provided uncurated, with the amount varying by source and participant.

Sequenced: peripheral blood. The receptor's source is a woman aged 45-65 years in a cohort sampled during active COVID-19. The V gene is TRBV9 and the J gene is TRBJ1-5, with the D gene call left open. Read as DNA, the sequence is TGTGCCAGCAGCGTAGGAGGTAGCAATCAGCCCCAGCATTTT. It translates to CASSVGGSNQPQHF.